A selection of T cell receptor beta chains follows, all from one sample in a study of identical twins. TCRdb passed the 5' RACE reads through MiXCR, listing each CDR3 protein once. This table holds over 600,000 distinct CDR3 sequences, approximately 22% found once. This sample also belongs to another study, concerning T cells expressing NK-cell markers.

Source material: PBMCs. These receptors all stem from a woman aged 18-29 years in good health. CDR3s include the opening cysteine and the closing phenylalanine or tryptophan. The order of the fields is D gene, J gene, V gene, clone size, CDR3 DNA, CDR3 protein. A D gene is named only where the DNA matches it firmly. Clone size, where shown, is once, few, many, or a class for clones that have expanded.

>TRBD2|TRBJ2-1|TRBV3-1|-
TGTGCCAGCAGCCCCGGGGGGGCAGGGAACAATGAGCAGTTCTTC
CASSPGGAGNNEQFF
>-|TRBJ2-3|TRBV3-1|many
TGTGCCAGCAGCCAAGATTGGGATACGCAGTATTTT
CASSQDWDTQYF
>-|TRBJ2-7|TRBV5-1|-
TGCGCCAGCAGCGTACCCCAGGGGGAGGAAAATTACGAGCAGTACTTC
CASSVPQGEENYEQYF
>-|TRBJ2-5|TRBV6-5|few
TGTGCCAGCAGTTACTCGGTTCTAAGTGGAGAGACCCAGTACTTC
CASSYSVLSGETQYF
>-|TRBJ2-7|TRBV12-3/TRBV12-4|few
TGTGCCAGCACCCAAGGGGCATCCCTAGGGGCCGAGCAGTACTTC
CASTQGASLGAEQYF
>-|TRBJ2-1|TRBV10-3|-
TGTGCCATCAGTGGCGCGGGACAGAGAATCTACAATGAGCAGTTCTTC
CAISGAGQRIYNEQFF
>-|TRBJ2-5|TRBV2|-
TGTGCCAGCATGTACCAAGAGACCCAGTACTTC
CASMYQETQYF
>-|TRBJ2-7|TRBV6-5|-
TGTGCCAGCAGTTACCGCAGGCAATATTACGAGCAGTACTTC
CASSYRRQYYEQYF
>-|TRBJ2-1|TRBV7-9|-
TGTGCCAGCAGCTTAGCGAGTGGTGGGCGGAACAATGAGCAGTTCTTC
CASSLASGGRNNEQFF
>-|TRBJ2-1|TRBV10-3|-
TGTGCCATCAGTGTTAGCTCCTACAATGAGCAGTTCTTC
CAISVSSYNEQFF
>-|TRBJ1-2|TRBV20-1|many
TGCAGTGGCAAGACAGTTTCCTGGGGCTACACCTTC
CSGKTVSWGYTF
>TRBD2|TRBJ2-3|TRBV5-1|-
TGCGCCAGCAGTAAAGGACTAGCGGGGGCCACAGATACGCAGTATTTT
CASSKGLAGATDTQYF
>TRBD2|TRBJ2-3|TRBV9|-
TGTGCCAGCAGCGAGGGTCCATTGGCGGGGGGGACGTATTTT
CASSEGPLAGGTYF
>-|TRBJ1-1|TRBV7-9|-
TGTGCCAGCAGCTCAGGAGGAGGAGGGACTGAAGCTTTCTTT
CASSSGGGGTEAFF
>TRBD1|TRBJ1-1|TRBV25-1|-
TGTGCCAGCCGGGACAGGGGGCGATCGGGATCGGGGAACACTGAAGCTTTCTTT
CASRDRGRSGSGNTEAFF
>TRBD2|TRBJ2-3|TRBV20-1|few
TGCAGTGCTAGGCTAGCGGGGGCTCCGTCGCAGTATTTT
CSARLAGAPSQYF
>-|TRBJ1-1|TRBV10-3|-
TGTGCCATCAGTGAAGCAGGGACGAACACTGAAGCTTTCTTT
CAISEAGTNTEAFF
>TRBD1|TRBJ1-1|TRBV27|-
TGTGCCAGCAGTCTACTCCCGCAGGGGGCAGGGACTGAAGCTTTCTTT
CASSLLPQGAGTEAFF
>-|TRBJ1-2|TRBV20-1|once
TGCAGTGCCTCGAATCAGAACAGGGCTGGCTACACCTTC
CSASNQNRAGYTF
>TRBD1|TRBJ2-5|TRBV5-6|many
TGTGCCAGCAGCTTGGGGAGCAGGGGGAGTTTGGAGACCCAGTACTTC
CASSLGSRGSLETQYF
>-|TRBJ2-2|TRBV27|once
TGTGCCAGCAGCCGACTCACCGGGGAGCTGTTTTTT
CASSRLTGELFF
>-|TRBJ1-5|TRBV12-3/TRBV12-4|-
TGTGCCAGCAGACCAGGTGGCTTAGGGAGCAATCAGCCCCAGCATTTT
CASRPGGLGSNQPQHF
>-|TRBJ2-1|TRBV5-6|-
TGTGCCAGCAGCTTCACTGGCTGGGACGAGCAGTTCTTC
CASSFTGWDEQFF
>-|TRBJ2-7|TRBV5-1|-
TGCGCCAGCGGAGTGGGTCCCTACGAGCAGTACTTC
CASGVGPYEQYF
>TRBD2|TRBJ2-1|TRBV5-1|-
TGCGCCAGCAGCTTGGAGGCTAGCGGGAGCAATGAGCAGTTCTTC
CASSLEASGSNEQFF
>-|TRBJ2-3|TRBV29-1|few
TGCAGCGTTGACCGGGCCCGAGATACGCAGTATTTT
CSVDRARDTQYF
>-|TRBJ1-1|TRBV7-2|-
TGTGCCAGCAGCTTAGAAAATTACCCCACCAGCACTGAAGCTTTCTTT
CASSLENYPTSTEAFF
>-|TRBJ1-1|TRBV29-1|-
TGCAGCGTTGATACCAGAAACACTGAAGCTTTCTTT
CSVDTRNTEAFF